Listed below are T cell receptor beta chains from one sample, sequenced in a study of T cells after yellow fever vaccination. TCRdb itself ran the 5' RACE reads through MiXCR, one entry per CDR3 protein. Of over 250,000 distinct CDR3 sequences in the sample, roughly 4.3% were seen once. Sample: PBMCs, taken 5 days after the yellow fever booster vaccination. These receptors originate from a man aged 18 to 29 who received the YFV17D yellow fever vaccine. Both conserved end residues are part of each CDR3. Each record gives: D gene, V gene, clone size, J gene, CDR3 DNA, CDR3 protein. A D gene is named only where the DNA matches it firmly. Clone size is given for some rows only: seen once, a few or many times, or a class if the clone is expanded.

d_call: NA; v_call: TRBV5-1; clone_size: few; j_call: TRBJ1-1; cdr3_nt: TGCGCCAGCAGCTTGTCTCGAATGGGGGCTGAAGCTTTCTTT; cdr3_aa: CASSLSRMGAEAFF
d_call: NA; v_call: TRBV7-2; clone_size: many; j_call: TRBJ2-5; cdr3_nt: TGTGCCAGCAGCCAGACAGAGCAAGAGACCCAGTACTTC; cdr3_aa: CASSQTEQETQYF
d_call: TRBD1; v_call: TRBV19; clone_size: few; j_call: TRBJ1-5; cdr3_nt: TGTGCCAGTAGCATAACAGGGGGCAATCAGCCCCAGCATTTT; cdr3_aa: CASSITGGNQPQHF
d_call: NA; v_call: TRBV7-9; clone_size: few; j_call: TRBJ1-6; cdr3_nt: TGTGCCAGCAGCGAAGGCGGGGGCCGGGATTCACCCCTCCACTTT; cdr3_aa: CASSEGGGRDSPLHF
d_call: NA; v_call: TRBV7-2; clone_size: NA; j_call: TRBJ2-7; cdr3_nt: TGTGCCAGCAACCCCCACCCAGGGTACGAGCAGTACTTC; cdr3_aa: CASNPHPGYEQYF
d_call: TRBD1; v_call: TRBV4-2; clone_size: few; j_call: TRBJ1-3; cdr3_nt: TGTGCCAGCAGCCAACCCACCGGGACAGGATCGTCTGGAAACACCATATATTTT; cdr3_aa: CASSQPTGTGSSGNTIYF
d_call: TRBD2; v_call: TRBV27; clone_size: NA; j_call: TRBJ2-5; cdr3_nt: TGTGCCAGCGCCCCCCCCGGGGGGGCGAGGGAGACCCAGTACTTC; cdr3_aa: CASAPPGGARETQYF
d_call: NA; v_call: TRBV27; clone_size: NA; j_call: TRBJ1-5; cdr3_nt: TGTGCCACCCTACCTTCCGATCAGCCCCAGCATTTT; cdr3_aa: CATLPSDQPQHF
d_call: NA; v_call: TRBV20-1; clone_size: NA; j_call: TRBJ1-5; cdr3_nt: TGCAGTGCTTCGGACGGGAATCAGCCCCAGCATTTT; cdr3_aa: CSASDGNQPQHF
d_call: NA; v_call: TRBV13; clone_size: NA; j_call: TRBJ1-2; cdr3_nt: TGTGCCAGCAGCCCCTCAAGGGGCTACACCTTC; cdr3_aa: CASSPSRGYTF
d_call: NA; v_call: TRBV6-2/TRBV6-3; clone_size: NA; j_call: TRBJ1-6; cdr3_nt: TGTGCCAGCAGTTCTGCGGGACCCTCACCCCTCCACTTT; cdr3_aa: CASSSAGPSPLHF
d_call: NA; v_call: TRBV4-1; clone_size: few; j_call: TRBJ2-7; cdr3_nt: TGCGCCAGCAGCCCCCATCCTCGGGACGGCTCCTACGAGCAGTACTTC; cdr3_aa: CASSPHPRDGSYEQYF
d_call: NA; v_call: TRBV11-2; clone_size: few; j_call: TRBJ2-1; cdr3_nt: TGTGCCAGCAGCTTAGATTATTTTCAGGGGTTGGCCGTCGATGAGCAGTTCTTC; cdr3_aa: CASSLDYFQGLAVDEQFF
d_call: NA; v_call: TRBV11-2; clone_size: few; j_call: TRBJ2-3; cdr3_nt: TGTGCCAGCAGCTCAGAATGGATTACGCAGTATTTT; cdr3_aa: CASSSEWITQYF
d_call: NA; v_call: TRBV6-1; clone_size: many; j_call: TRBJ2-1; cdr3_nt: TGTGCCAGCAGTGAACGTCGGGGGCCCTACAATGAGCAGTTCTTC; cdr3_aa: CASSERRGPYNEQFF
d_call: TRBD2; v_call: TRBV3-1; clone_size: few; j_call: TRBJ2-3; cdr3_nt: TGTGCCAGCAGCCAAAGGACTAGCAGCGTAGATACGCAGTATTTT; cdr3_aa: CASSQRTSSVDTQYF
d_call: TRBD2; v_call: TRBV7-2; clone_size: few; j_call: TRBJ2-3; cdr3_nt: TGTGCCAGCAGCTTTTGGACTAGCGGGGGGAGTACAGATACGCAGTATTTT; cdr3_aa: CASSFWTSGGSTDTQYF
d_call: NA; v_call: TRBV20-1; clone_size: few; j_call: TRBJ2-5; cdr3_nt: TGCAGTGCTAGAGATGGGGACGTCGCGGAGGAGACCCAGTACTTC; cdr3_aa: CSARDGDVAEETQYF
d_call: TRBD2; v_call: TRBV29-1; clone_size: few; j_call: TRBJ2-3; cdr3_nt: TGCAGCGTTGACTCGGGACTAGCGGGGCGCACAGATACGCAGTATTTT; cdr3_aa: CSVDSGLAGRTDTQYF
d_call: TRBD2; v_call: TRBV7-3; clone_size: many; j_call: TRBJ2-1; cdr3_nt: TGTGCCAGCAAGCAAAAGGGGACTAGCGGGGGGGCCTTTGAGCAGTTCTTC; cdr3_aa: CASKQKGTSGGAFEQFF
d_call: NA; v_call: TRBV3-1; clone_size: NA; j_call: TRBJ1-2; cdr3_nt: TGTGCCAGCAGCGAAGGCGGACTGGATGGCTACACCTTC; cdr3_aa: CASSEGGLDGYTF
d_call: TRBD1; v_call: TRBV19; clone_size: NA; j_call: TRBJ2-6; cdr3_nt: TGTGCCAGTAGTCCCAGGGACAGGGTTCTCTCTGGGGCCAACGTCCTGACTTTC; cdr3_aa: CASSPRDRVLSGANVLTF
d_call: NA; v_call: TRBV5-1; clone_size: many; j_call: TRBJ2-2; cdr3_nt: TGCGCCAGCAGCTTGAGAGAGGCTGGGGAGCTGTTTTTT; cdr3_aa: CASSLREAGELFF
d_call: NA; v_call: TRBV11-1; clone_size: many; j_call: TRBJ2-1; cdr3_nt: TGTGCCAGCAGCTTACCCCTTTTGGAGGAGCAGTTCTTC; cdr3_aa: CASSLPLLEEQFF
d_call: TRBD1; v_call: TRBV20-1; clone_size: many; j_call: TRBJ2-7; cdr3_nt: TGCAGTGCTAGAGATGGGACAGGACACGAGCAGTACTTC; cdr3_aa: CSARDGTGHEQYF
d_call: NA; v_call: TRBV5-6; clone_size: NA; j_call: TRBJ1-2; cdr3_nt: TGTGCCAGCAGCCCGGGCTTCGCAAATAGGGGCTACACCTTC; cdr3_aa: CASSPGFANRGYTF
d_call: NA; v_call: TRBV20-1; clone_size: few; j_call: TRBJ1-4; cdr3_nt: TGCAGTGCTGGCGGGACCGCAACTAATGAAAAACTGTTTTTT; cdr3_aa: CSAGGTATNEKLFF
d_call: TRBD1; v_call: TRBV7-9; clone_size: few; j_call: TRBJ2-1; cdr3_nt: TGTGCCAGCAGCTCGAGGGGACAGGTCAATGAGCAGTTCTTC; cdr3_aa: CASSSRGQVNEQFF
d_call: NA; v_call: TRBV12-3/TRBV12-4; clone_size: many; j_call: TRBJ1-1; cdr3_nt: TGTGCCAGCAGCCCCCCGGGGGGCGTCGCTGAAGCTTTCTTT; cdr3_aa: CASSPPGGVAEAFF
d_call: NA; v_call: TRBV4-3; clone_size: NA; j_call: TRBJ1-2; cdr3_nt: TGCGCCAGCAGCCCCATCGGGTCGTCTAACTATGGCTACACCTTC; cdr3_aa: CASSPIGSSNYGYTF
d_call: TRBD1; v_call: TRBV30; clone_size: few; j_call: TRBJ1-2; cdr3_nt: TGTGCCTGGAGTCGACAGGGGGTTGGCTACACCTTC; cdr3_aa: CAWSRQGVGYTF
d_call: TRBD1; v_call: TRBV12-3/TRBV12-4; clone_size: few; j_call: TRBJ1-2; cdr3_nt: TGTGCCAGCAGTTTCCGGGACAGGGTAGCCTATGGCTACACCTTC; cdr3_aa: CASSFRDRVAYGYTF
d_call: NA; v_call: TRBV7-2; clone_size: NA; j_call: TRBJ2-1; cdr3_nt: TGTGCCAGCAGCCCACAGGTGCTACCCTCCTACAATGAGCAGTTCTTC; cdr3_aa: CASSPQVLPSYNEQFF
d_call: NA; v_call: TRBV12-3/TRBV12-4; clone_size: NA; j_call: TRBJ2-2; cdr3_nt: TGTGCCAGCAGTCCCAGACCCGCGGGCGGGGAGCTGTTTTTT; cdr3_aa: CASSPRPAGGELFF
d_call: NA; v_call: TRBV19; clone_size: many; j_call: TRBJ1-1; cdr3_nt: TGTGCCAGTAGTATCCGGCCGCAGTCCTACACTGAAGCTTTCTTT; cdr3_aa: CASSIRPQSYTEAFF
d_call: NA; v_call: TRBV5-1; clone_size: NA; j_call: TRBJ2-2; cdr3_nt: TGCGCCAGCAGCCCGCCGAGAGTGGGGGGTAGCACCGGGGAGCTGTTTTTT; cdr3_aa: CASSPPRVGGSTGELFF
d_call: NA; v_call: TRBV6-2/TRBV6-3; clone_size: NA; j_call: TRBJ2-5; cdr3_nt: TGTGCCAGCAGTTTGAGGATAGAGACCCAGTACTTC; cdr3_aa: CASSLRIETQYF
d_call: NA; v_call: TRBV19; clone_size: many; j_call: TRBJ2-7; cdr3_nt: TGTGCCAGTAGTACACAGGACGCTTCCTACGAGCAGTACTTC; cdr3_aa: CASSTQDASYEQYF
d_call: NA; v_call: TRBV19; clone_size: NA; j_call: TRBJ1-2; cdr3_nt: TGTGCCAGTAGTATTCCCATACCCCAGAGGGGCTATGGCTACACCTTC; cdr3_aa: CASSIPIPQRGYGYTF
d_call: NA; v_call: TRBV7-9; clone_size: NA; j_call: TRBJ1-2; cdr3_nt: TGTGCCAGCAGCTCCTTTAGCTTAGGTGGCTACACCTTC; cdr3_aa: CASSSFSLGGYTF